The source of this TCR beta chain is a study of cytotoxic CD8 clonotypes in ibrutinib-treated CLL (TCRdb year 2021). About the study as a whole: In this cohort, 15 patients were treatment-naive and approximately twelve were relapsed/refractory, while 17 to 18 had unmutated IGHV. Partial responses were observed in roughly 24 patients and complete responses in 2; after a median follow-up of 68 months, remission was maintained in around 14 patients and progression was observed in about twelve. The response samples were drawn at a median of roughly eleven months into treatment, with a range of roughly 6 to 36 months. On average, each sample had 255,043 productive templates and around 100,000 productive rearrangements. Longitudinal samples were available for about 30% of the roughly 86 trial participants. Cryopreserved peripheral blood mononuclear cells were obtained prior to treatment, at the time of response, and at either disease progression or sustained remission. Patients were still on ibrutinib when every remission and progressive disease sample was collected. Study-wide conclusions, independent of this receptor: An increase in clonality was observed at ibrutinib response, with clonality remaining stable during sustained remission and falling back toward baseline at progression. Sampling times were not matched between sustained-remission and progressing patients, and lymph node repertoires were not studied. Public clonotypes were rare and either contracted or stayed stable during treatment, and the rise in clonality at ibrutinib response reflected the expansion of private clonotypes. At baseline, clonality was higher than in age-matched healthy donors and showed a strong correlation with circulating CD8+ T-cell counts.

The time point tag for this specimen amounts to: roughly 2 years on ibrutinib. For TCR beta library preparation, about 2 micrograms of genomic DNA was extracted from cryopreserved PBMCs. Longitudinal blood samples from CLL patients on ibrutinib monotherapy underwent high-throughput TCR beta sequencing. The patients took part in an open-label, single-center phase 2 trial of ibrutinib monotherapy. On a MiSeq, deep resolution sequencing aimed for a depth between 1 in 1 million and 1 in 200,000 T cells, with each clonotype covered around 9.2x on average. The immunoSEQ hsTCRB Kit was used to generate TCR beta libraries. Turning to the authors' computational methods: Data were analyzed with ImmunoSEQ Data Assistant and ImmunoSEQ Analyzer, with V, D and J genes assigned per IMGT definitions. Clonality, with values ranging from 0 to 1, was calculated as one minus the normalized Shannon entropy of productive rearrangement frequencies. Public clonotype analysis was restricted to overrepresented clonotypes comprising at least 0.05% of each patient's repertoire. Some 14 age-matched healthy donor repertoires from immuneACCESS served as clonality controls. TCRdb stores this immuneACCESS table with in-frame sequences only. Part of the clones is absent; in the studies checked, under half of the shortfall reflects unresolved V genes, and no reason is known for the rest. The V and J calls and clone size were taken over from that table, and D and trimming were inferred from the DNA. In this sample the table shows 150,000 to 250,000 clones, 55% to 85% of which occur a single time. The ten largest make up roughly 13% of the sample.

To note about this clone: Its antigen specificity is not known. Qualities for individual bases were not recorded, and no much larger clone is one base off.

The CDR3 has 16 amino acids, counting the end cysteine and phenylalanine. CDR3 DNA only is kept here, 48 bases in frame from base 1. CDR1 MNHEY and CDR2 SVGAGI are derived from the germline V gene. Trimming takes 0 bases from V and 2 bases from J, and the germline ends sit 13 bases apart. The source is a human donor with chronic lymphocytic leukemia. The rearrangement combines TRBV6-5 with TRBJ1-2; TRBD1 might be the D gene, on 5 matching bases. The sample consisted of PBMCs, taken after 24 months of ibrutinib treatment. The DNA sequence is TGTGCCAGCAGTTACTCTTCGGCAGGGACCAACTATGGCTACACCTTC. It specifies CASSYSSAGTNYGYTF.